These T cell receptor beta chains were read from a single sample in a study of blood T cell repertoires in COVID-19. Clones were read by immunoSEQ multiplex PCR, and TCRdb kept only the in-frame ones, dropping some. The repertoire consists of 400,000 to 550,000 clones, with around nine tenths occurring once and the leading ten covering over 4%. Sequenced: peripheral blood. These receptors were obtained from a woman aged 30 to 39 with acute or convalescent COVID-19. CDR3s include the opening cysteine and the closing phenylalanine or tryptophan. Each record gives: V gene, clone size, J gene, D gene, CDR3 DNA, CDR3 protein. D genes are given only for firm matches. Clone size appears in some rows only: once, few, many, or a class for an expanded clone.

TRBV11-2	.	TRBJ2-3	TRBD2	TGTGCCAGCAGCTCCCACCGGGGGGGAACAGATACGCAGTATTTT	CASSSHRGGTDTQYF
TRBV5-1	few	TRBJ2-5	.	TGCGCCAGCAGCTACCCAGAGGGCCCCTCGAGGGAGACCCAGTACTTC	CASSYPEGPSRETQYF
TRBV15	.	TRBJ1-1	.	TGTGCCACCAGCAGAGAAGGATTGAGCGGGACTGAAGCTTTCTTT	CATSREGLSGTEAFF
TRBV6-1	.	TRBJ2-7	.	TGTGCCAGCAGTGAAGACACCCCGAAGCAGTACTTC	CASSEDTPKQYF
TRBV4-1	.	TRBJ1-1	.	TGCGCCAGCAGCCAAAGCTCGGGCGGGGGAGAAACTGAAGCTTTCTTT	CASSQSSGGGETEAFF
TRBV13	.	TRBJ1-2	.	TGTGCCAGCAGTTCGTCCGCAGGCTATGGCTACACCTTC	CASSSSAGYGYTF
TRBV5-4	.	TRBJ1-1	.	TGTGCCAGCAGCTCCACAGGGATGAACACTGAAGCTTTCTTT	CASSSTGMNTEAFF
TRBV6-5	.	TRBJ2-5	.	TGTGCCAGCAACCGACAGACAATCCAAGAGACCCAGTACTTC	CASNRQTIQETQYF
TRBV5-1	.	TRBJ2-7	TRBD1	TGCGCCAGCAGCTCGGGCGGGGACAGGGGAAGCGAGCAGTACTTC	CASSSGGDRGSEQYF
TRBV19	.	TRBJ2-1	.	TGTGCCAGTAGTATCAAGGGCATTCTAGCGTTTTACAATGAGCAGTTCTTC	CASSIKGILAFYNEQFF
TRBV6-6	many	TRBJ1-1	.	TGTGCCAGCCGGGGGAACACTGAAGCTTTCTTT	CASRGNTEAFF
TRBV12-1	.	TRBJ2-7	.	TGTGGAATGCAGGGCGGGGGATTAGGGTGCGAGCAGTACTTC	CGMQGGGLGCEQYF
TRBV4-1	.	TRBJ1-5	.	TGCGCCAGCAGCCAAGATCGTGCGGGGGGAGTTGGGAATCAGCCCCAGCATTTT	CASSQDRAGGVGNQPQHF
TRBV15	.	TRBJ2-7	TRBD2	TGTGCCACCAGCAGAGTCGGGGGGGCCTACGAGCAGTACTTC	CATSRVGGAYEQYF
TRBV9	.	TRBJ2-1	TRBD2	TGTGCCAGCAGCGTAGGGAGCGGGGCATCGAATGAGCAGTTCTTC	CASSVGSGASNEQFF
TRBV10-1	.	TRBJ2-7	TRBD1	TGCGCCAGCAGTGAGCCTCAAAGGGACAGGGTGTGTGGCGAGCAGTACTTC	CASSEPQRDRVCGEQYF
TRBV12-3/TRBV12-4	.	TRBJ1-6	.	TGTGCCAGCAATTTCGGAGTTCGTTCACCCCTCCACTTT	CASNFGVRSPLHF
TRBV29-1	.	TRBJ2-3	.	TGCAGCGTCGAATCAACAGGTTCCGATACGCAGTATTTT	CSVESTGSDTQYF
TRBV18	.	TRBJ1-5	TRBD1	TGTGCCAGCTCACGACAGGGGGAGATATCATACGATCAGCCCCAGCATTTT	CASSRQGEISYDQPQHF
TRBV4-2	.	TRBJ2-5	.	TGTGCCAGCAGCCAAGATAGGAGGCGGGAGACCCAGTACTTC	CASSQDRRRETQYF
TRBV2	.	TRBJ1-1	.	TGTGCCAGCAGTGGGGCTACGGGAACTGAAGTTTTCTTT	CASSGATGTEVFF
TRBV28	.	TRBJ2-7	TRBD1	TGTGCCAGCAGGCAGACAGGGAGCTCCTACGAGCAGTACTTC	CASRQTGSSYEQYF
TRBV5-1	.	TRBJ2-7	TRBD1	TGCGCCAGCAGCTTGAGTGGACAGGGGAACTACGAGCAGTACTTC	CASSLSGQGNYEQYF
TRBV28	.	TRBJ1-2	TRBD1	TGTGCCAGCAGTTTACCGAATCTAGGGACAGGGGGTGGCTACACCTTC	CASSLPNLGTGGGYTF
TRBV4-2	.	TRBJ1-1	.	TGTGCCAGCAGCCAAGATGTAAGGTGGGGGGAGTTAGGAAACACTGAAGCTTTCTTT	CASSQDVRWGELGNTEAFF